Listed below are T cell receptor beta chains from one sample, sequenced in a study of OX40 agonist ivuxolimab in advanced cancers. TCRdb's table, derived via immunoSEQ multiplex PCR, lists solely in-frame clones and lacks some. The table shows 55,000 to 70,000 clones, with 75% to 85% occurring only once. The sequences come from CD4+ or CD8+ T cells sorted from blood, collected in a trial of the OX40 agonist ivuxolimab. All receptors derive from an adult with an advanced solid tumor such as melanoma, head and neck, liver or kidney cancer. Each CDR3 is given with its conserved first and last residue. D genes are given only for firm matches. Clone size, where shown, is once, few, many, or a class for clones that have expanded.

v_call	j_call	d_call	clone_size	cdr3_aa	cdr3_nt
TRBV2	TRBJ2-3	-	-	CASSEGGAGEADTQYF	TGTGCCAGCAGTGAAGGTGGGGCAGGGGAGGCAGATACGCAGTATTTT
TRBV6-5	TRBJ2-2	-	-	CASSSPATGELFF	TGTGCCAGCAGTTCCCCCGCTACCGGGGAGCTGTTTTTT
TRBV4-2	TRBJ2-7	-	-	CASSQEGDYEQYF	TGTGCCAGCAGCCAAGAAGGGGACTACGAGCAGTACTTC
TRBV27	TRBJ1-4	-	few	CASSFLGEKLFF	TGTGCCAGCAGTTTCCTCGGTGAAAAACTGTTTTTT
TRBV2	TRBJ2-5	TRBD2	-	CASSDSRGEQETQYF	TGTGCCAGCAGTGACTCGCGGGGGGAACAAGAGACCCAGTACTTC
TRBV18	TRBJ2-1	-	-	CASSPRANEQFF	TGTGCCAGCTCACCACGGGCCAATGAGCAGTTCTTC
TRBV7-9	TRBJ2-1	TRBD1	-	CASSDRDRGPNEQFF	TGTGCCAGCAGCGACCGGGACAGGGGTCCAAATGAGCAGTTCTTC
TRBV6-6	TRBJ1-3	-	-	CATDLDSSGNTIYF	TGTGCCACCGACCTCGACAGCTCTGGAAACACCATATATTTT
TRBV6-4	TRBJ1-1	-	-	CASREGNTEAFF	TGTGCCAGCCGGGAGGGAAACACTGAAGCTTTCTTT
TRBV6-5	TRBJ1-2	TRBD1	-	CASSRPGTGIYGYTF	TGTGCCAGCAGCCGTCCCGGGACAGGAATCTATGGCTACACCTTC
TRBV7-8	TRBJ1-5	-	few	CASSLDGGSNQPQHF	TGTGCCAGCAGCTTAGACGGGGGTAGCAATCAGCCCCAGCATTTT
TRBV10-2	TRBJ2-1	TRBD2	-	CASSESSLAGVMNEQFF	TGCGCCAGCAGTGAGTCGAGTCTAGCGGGGGTAATGAATGAGCAGTTCTTC
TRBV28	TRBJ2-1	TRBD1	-	CASTLGGQEEKQFF	TGTGCCAGCACCCTAGGGGGACAGGAAGAAAAGCAGTTCTTC
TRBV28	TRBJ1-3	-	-	CASSTGHLSGNTIYF	TGTGCCAGCAGTACGGGACACCTCTCTGGAAACACCATATATTTT
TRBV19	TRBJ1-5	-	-	CASSIDGPGSPSFPSNQPQHF	TGTGCCAGTAGTATAGATGGACCAGGCTCGCCCTCTTTTCCAAGCAATCAGCCCCAGCATTTT
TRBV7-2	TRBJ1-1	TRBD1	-	CASSLRAGTGELNTEAFF	TGTGCCAGCAGCTTACGGGCCGGGACAGGGGAGCTGAACACTGAAGCTTTCTTT
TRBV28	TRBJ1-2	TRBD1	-	CATGQGVYYGYTF	TGCGCCACCGGACAGGGGGTGTACTATGGCTACACCTTC
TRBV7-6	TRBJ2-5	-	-	CASSLGGHGGWETQYF	TGTGCCAGCAGCTTAGGGGGACATGGGGGTTGGGAGACCCAGTACTTC
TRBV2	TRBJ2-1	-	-	CASSQVLMLGNEQFF	TGTGCCAGCAGTCAGGTCTTGATGTTGGGGAATGAGCAGTTCTTC
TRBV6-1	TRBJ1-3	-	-	CASSEAGPSSGNTIYF	TGTGCCAGCAGTGAAGCGGGTCCCAGCTCTGGAAACACCATATATTTT
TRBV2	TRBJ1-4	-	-	CASSSNRASRGKLFF	TGTGCCAGCAGTTCCAACAGGGCCTCCCGAGGAAAACTGTTTTTT
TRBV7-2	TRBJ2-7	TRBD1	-	CASSFDRVRYEQYF	TGTGCCAGCAGCTTCGACAGGGTCCGCTACGAGCAGTACTTC
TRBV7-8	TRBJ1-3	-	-	CASSFGDGAGNTIYF	TGTGCCAGCAGCTTCGGGGACGGGGCTGGAAACACCATATATTTT
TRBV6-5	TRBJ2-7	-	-	CASSSGWGPGSEQYF	TGTGCCAGCAGCTCAGGTTGGGGTCCCGGATCCGAGCAGTACTTC
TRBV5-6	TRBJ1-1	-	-	CASTTPGSTEAFF	TGTGCCAGCACGACTCCAGGGAGCACTGAAGCTTTCTTT
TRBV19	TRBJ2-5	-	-	CASSKDRRETQYF	TGTGCCAGTAGTAAGGATAGGAGGGAGACCCAGTACTTC
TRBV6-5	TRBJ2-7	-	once	CASSSTSRYEQYF	TGTGCCAGCAGCTCAACTAGCCGCTACGAGCAGTACTTC
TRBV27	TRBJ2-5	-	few	CASSFMASETQYF	TGTGCCAGCAGTTTTATGGCGTCCGAGACCCAGTACTTC
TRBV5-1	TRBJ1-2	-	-	CASSFDGYYGYTF	TGCGCCAGCAGCTTCGACGGGTACTATGGCTACACCTTC
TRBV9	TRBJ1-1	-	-	CASSVVAVGGVNTEAFF	TGTGCCAGCAGCGTAGTCGCAGTGGGGGGCGTGAACACTGAAGCTTTCTTT
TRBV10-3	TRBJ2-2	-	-	CAISELSSYSGELFF	TGTGCCATCAGTGAGCTTTCGTCGTACAGCGGGGAGCTGTTTTTT
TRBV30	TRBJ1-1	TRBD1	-	CAWSRQGGTEAFF	TGTGCCTGGAGTAGACAGGGGGGGACTGAAGCTTTCTTT
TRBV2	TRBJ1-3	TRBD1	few	CASRWTGVAGNTIYF	TGTGCCAGCAGATGGACAGGGGTTGCTGGAAACACCATATATTTT
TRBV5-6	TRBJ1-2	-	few	CASYDYANYGYTF	TGTGCCAGTTACGACTATGCTAACTATGGCTACACCTTC
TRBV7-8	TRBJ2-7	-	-	CASSLLGAPYEQYF	TGTGCCAGCAGCTTATTGGGGGCGCCCTACGAGCAGTACTTC
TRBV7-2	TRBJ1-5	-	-	CASSARQSSNQPQHF	TGTGCCAGCAGCGCAAGACAGAGTAGCAATCAGCCCCAGCATTTT
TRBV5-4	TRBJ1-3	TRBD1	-	CASSLDRGSGNTIYF	TGTGCCAGCAGCTTAGACAGGGGCTCTGGAAACACCATATATTTT
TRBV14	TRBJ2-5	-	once	CASSQDFPGETQYF	TGTGCCAGCAGCCAAGACTTCCCCGGAGAGACCCAGTACTTC
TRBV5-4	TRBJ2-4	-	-	CASRPGGAKNIQYF	TGTGCCAGCAGGCCGGGTGGAGCCAAAAACATTCAGTACTTC
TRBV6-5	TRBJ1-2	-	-	CASTRGSYGYTF	TGTGCCAGCACTCGAGGGAGCTATGGCTACACCTTC
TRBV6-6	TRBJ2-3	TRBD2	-	CASSRVGGGFGDTQYF	TGTGCCAGCAGCCGGGTTGGCGGGGGGTTCGGCGACACGCAGTATTTT
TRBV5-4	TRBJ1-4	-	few	CASRQSGATNEKLFF	TGTGCCAGCAGGCAATCTGGGGCGACTAATGAAAAACTGTTTTTT
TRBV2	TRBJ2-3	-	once	CASSERLARSTDTQYF	TGTGCCAGCAGTGAAAGGTTAGCGAGAAGCACAGATACGCAGTATTTT
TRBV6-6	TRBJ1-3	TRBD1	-	CASRRDRGTDTIYF	TGTGCCAGCAGAAGGGACAGGGGCACGGACACCATATATTTT
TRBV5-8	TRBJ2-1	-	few	CASTWGVVGEQFF	TGTGCCAGCACTTGGGGGGTGGTCGGGGAGCAGTTCTTC
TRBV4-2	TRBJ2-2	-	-	CASSQETASTGELFF	TGTGCCAGCAGCCAAGAAACAGCCAGCACCGGGGAGCTGTTTTTT
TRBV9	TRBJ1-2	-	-	CASSVERGPNYGYTF	TGTGCCAGCAGCGTAGAAAGGGGTCCTAACTATGGCTACACCTTC
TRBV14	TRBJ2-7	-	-	CASSQVRRGSYEQYF	TGTGCCAGCAGCCAAGTTCGCCGGGGATCCTACGAGCAGTACTTC
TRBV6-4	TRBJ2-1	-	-	CASRKSQGWNEQFF	TGTGCCAGCAGGAAAAGCCAGGGGTGGAATGAGCAGTTCTTC
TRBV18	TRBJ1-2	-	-	CASSPPSGGDYGYTF	TGTGCCAGCTCACCACCATCCGGGGGGGACTATGGCTACACCTTC
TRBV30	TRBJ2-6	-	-	CAWRPPLGSGANVLTF	TGTGCCTGGAGACCCCCTTTGGGCTCTGGGGCCAACGTCCTGACTTTC
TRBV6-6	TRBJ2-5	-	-	CASRPTVSFEKETQYF	TGTGCCAGCAGGCCGACGGTCTCATTCGAAAAAGAGACCCAGTACTTC
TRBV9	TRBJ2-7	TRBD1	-	CASSIRQGRNEQYF	TGTGCCAGCAGCATAAGACAGGGCCGCAACGAGCAGTACTTC
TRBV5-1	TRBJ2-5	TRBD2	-	CASSTGLAGASQETQYF	TGCGCCAGCAGCACGGGACTAGCGGGGGCCTCACAAGAGACCCAGTACTTC